What follows are 16 T cell receptor beta chains derived from one specimen sequenced in a study of shared clonotypes between healthy human individuals. Sequencing used immunoSEQ multiplex PCR; TCRdb keeps in-frame clones, though not all of them. The sample has about 2.4 million clones, 93% seen once. The sequenced sample was naive CD4+ T cells from PBMCs. Indicated subset: CD45RA+ positively selected. The receptors here all came from a man aged 18 to 30 in good health. Some clones in this sample may be carry-over from other donors' samples.

The chain carries TRBV4-3 and TRBJ2-7; no clear D. This CDR3 has 16 residues. V was pared by 0 bases and J by 2 bases, with 14 bases between. Germline CDR1 LGHNA, CDR2 YSLEER. In DNA, the CDR3 is TGCGCCAGCAGCCAAGAGTTGACTGCCCGAGCCTACGAGCAGTACTTC. Its translation is CASSQELTARAYEQYF.

This clone was recorded only once. The chain joins TRBV28 to TRBJ2-1; D possibly uses TRBD1 or TRBD2 (7 bases each). This CDR3 has 17 residues. The ends were cut back, 7 bases at V and 2 bases at J, with 21 bases in the middle. CDR1 and CDR2 from the germline V gene are MDHEN and SYDVKM. In nucleotides, the CDR3 is TGTGCCAGCACCACCCTAGGGGGCGGGAGCCCCTACAATGAGCAGTTCTTC. Protein: CASTTLGGGSPYNEQFF.

The rearrangement joins TRBV5-6 to TRBJ1-5; TRBD1 aligns across 10 bases. The length of the CDR3 is 16 residues. Germline CDR1 SGHDT, CDR2 YYEEEE. The J segment lost 5 bases and the V segment lost 1 base, leaving 6 bases of the junction unmatched. In DNA, the CDR3 is TGTGCCAGCAGCTTGACAACCGGGACAGGGGATCAGCCCCAGCATTTT. Protein sequence: CASSLTTGTGDQPQHF.

The chain recombines TRBV28 with TRBJ2-7, with 8 positions matching TRBD1. Germline V gene lookup returns CDR1 MDHEN and CDR2 SYDVKM. The CDR3 covers 14 residues. V gave up 4 bases and J gave up 7 bases; unmatched junction bases: 9. The CDR3 nucleotides are TGTGCCAGCAGTTCGGGACAGGCTTTTTTGGAGCAGTACTTC. Its protein is CASSSGQAFLEQYF.

This sequence joins TRBV5-4 and TRBJ2-7; 9 bases are shared with TRBD1. Germline trimming cut 7 bases from V and 2 bases from J; bases unmatched to any gene: 7. This CDR3 region has 14 residues. CDR1 is SGHNT and CDR2 is YYREEE in the germline V gene (reference sequence). This chain's CDR3 is CASGRGTGPYEQYF. Here the CDR3 DNA reads TGTGCCAGCGGCCGCGGGACAGGGCCCTACGAGCAGTACTTC.

This clone has more than one count but fewer than ten. The chain links TRBV7-9 to TRBJ2-7; no definite D call. Germline-derived CDR1 and CDR2 are SEHNR and FQNEAQ (reference sequence). CDR3 length: 12 residues. Between the trimmed V and J ends, which lost 1 base and 7 bases, there was a span of 8 bases. DNA for the CDR3: TGTGCCAGCAGCTTAGGAGTGGGGGAGCAGTACTTC. This translates into CASSLGVGEQYF.

The V and J genes are TRBV7-3 and TRBJ2-3, with TRBD1 matching over 10 bases. The trim removed 5 bases at V and 6 bases at J, leaving 11 bases unmatched. Germline V gives CDR1 SGHTA, CDR2 FQGTGA. The CDR3 runs to 16 residues. The CDR3 region has the DNA TGTGCCAGCAGCCCAACTGGGGACAGGGGAGCCGATACGCAGTATTTT. Its translation: CASSPTGDRGADTQYF.

The genes are TRBV9 and TRBJ2-1, with TRBD2 matching 12 bases. Germline loops: CDR1 SGDLS, CDR2 YYNGEE. The CDR3 runs to 17 residues. Trimming took 2 bases from V and 3 from J; bases not matched to a gene: 6. The CDR3 DNA reads TGTGCCAGCAGCGTGCGAGGACTAGCGGGATACTACAATGAGCAGTTCTTC. Protein product: CASSVRGLAGYYNEQFF.

The chain employs TRBV5-1 and TRBJ2-5, with D possibly TRBD1 on 6 matching bases. Trimming shortened V by 0 bases and J by 2 bases, and 11 bases separated the two germline ends. CDR3 length: 15 amino acids. The germline gives CDR1 SGHRS, CDR2 YFSETQ. CDR3 DNA: TGCGCCAGCAGCTTGGCACAGGGTGGGCAAGAGACCCAGTACTTC. It specifies CASSLAQGGQETQYF.

J is TRBJ2-5 and V is TRBV7-9, with TRBD2 as a possible D gene (5 bases). Germline CDR1 reads SEHNR; CDR2 reads FQNEAQ (reference sequence). The CDR3 covers 14 residues. The V and J ends lost 1 base and 4 bases respectively, with 10 bases between them. The CDR3 protein is CASSLVRGSETQYF. CDR3 sequence (DNA): TGTGCCAGCAGCTTAGTACGGGGTTCAGAGACCCAGTACTTC.

The chain is built from TRBV19 and TRBJ2-1, with TRBD1 identical over 9 bases. The length of the CDR3 is 15 residues. Looked up from germline, CDR1 is LNHDA and CDR2 is SQIVND (reference sequence). Germline trimming cut 3 bases from V and 10 bases from J; bases unmatched to any gene: 10. The CDR3: CASSIGDRVQKEQFF. CDR3 in DNA: TGTGCCAGTAGTATCGGGGACAGGGTCCAAAAGGAGCAGTTCTTC.

V usage is TRBV28 and J usage is TRBJ1-1, with D uncertain. V gave up 2 bases and J gave up 8 bases, with 9 bases separating them. The CDR3 loop spans 12 amino acids. CDR1 and CDR2 from the germline V gene are MDHEN and SYDVKM. CDR3 amino acids: CASSLRPREAFF. CDR3 DNA: TGTGCCAGCAGTTTACGGCCTCGGGAAGCTTTCTTT. The full variable domain, rest sourced from reference TRBV28 and TRBJ1-1, is DVKVTQSSRYLVKRTGEKVFLECVQDMDHENMFWYRQDPGLGLRLIYFSYDVKMKEKGDIPEGYSVSREKKERFSLILESASTNQTSMYLCASSLRPREAFFGQGTRLTVV.

The rearrangement joins TRBV4-1 to TRBJ1-2; 12 bases fit TRBD1. This CDR3 has 16 amino acids. Trimming cost V 4 bases and J 3 bases; bases outside gene matches: 6. Germline-derived CDR1 and CDR2 are MGHRA and YSYEKL. CDR3 region: CASSRTGQGADYGYTF. In DNA form, the CDR3 reads TGCGCCAGCAGCCGGACGGGACAGGGGGCAGACTATGGCTACACCTTC.

The V gene is TRBV7-3, the J gene TRBJ1-2; tentatively, D is TRBD1 (5 bases). The CDR3 contains 14 residues. Germline lookup yields CDR1 SGHTA and CDR2 FQGTGA. The V end was cut by 5 bases, the J end by 2 bases, with 12 bases between. CDR3 sequence: CASSPRWGNYGYTF. CDR3 DNA sequence: TGTGCCAGCAGCCCTCGGTGGGGCAACTATGGCTACACCTTC.

V gene TRBV18 combines with J gene TRBJ2-5, with 14 bases matching TRBD2. Germline lookup yields CDR1 KGHSH and CDR2 LQKENI. The CDR3 is made up of 16 amino acids. The V segment lost 5 bases and the J segment 4 bases; nucleotides outside the gene matches: 6. CDR3 nucleotide sequence: TGTGCCAGCTCAGCGGGACTAGCGGGAGTTCCAGAGACCCAGTACTTC. Its protein product is CASSAGLAGVPETQYF.

The rearrangement uses TRBV4-3 and TRBJ2-1, with TRBD2 matching 12 bases. There are 16 residues in the CDR3. CDR1 LGHNA and CDR2 YSLEER come from the germline V gene. Trimming removed 2 bases from V and 7 bases from J; junction bases left unmatched: 6. The CDR3: CASSQLTGTSGNEQFF. CDR3 nucleotides: TGCGCCAGCAGCCAATTAACCGGGACTAGCGGGAATGAGCAGTTCTTC.